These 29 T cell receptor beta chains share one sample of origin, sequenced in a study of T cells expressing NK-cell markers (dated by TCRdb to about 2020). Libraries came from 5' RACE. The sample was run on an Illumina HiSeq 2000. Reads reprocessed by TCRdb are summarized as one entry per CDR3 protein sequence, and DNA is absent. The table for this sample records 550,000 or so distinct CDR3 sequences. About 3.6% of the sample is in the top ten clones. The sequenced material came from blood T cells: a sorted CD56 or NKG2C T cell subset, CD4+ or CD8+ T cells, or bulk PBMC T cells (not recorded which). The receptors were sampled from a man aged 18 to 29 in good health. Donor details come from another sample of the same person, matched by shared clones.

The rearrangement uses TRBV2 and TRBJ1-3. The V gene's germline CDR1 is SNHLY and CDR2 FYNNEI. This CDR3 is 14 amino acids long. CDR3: CASSSSESGNTIYF.

The CDR3 here is CASSLASGSTTGELFF. The chain is built from TRBV7-7 and TRBJ2-2; there is no DNA to check the TCRdb D call of TRBD2. CDR1 and CDR2 (germline): SSHAT, FNYEAQ (reference sequence). The CDR3 loop spans 16 amino acids.

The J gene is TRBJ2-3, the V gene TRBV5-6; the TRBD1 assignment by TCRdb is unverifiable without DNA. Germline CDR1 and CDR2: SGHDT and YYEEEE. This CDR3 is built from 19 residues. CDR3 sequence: CASSRRTGGSFSRTDTQYF. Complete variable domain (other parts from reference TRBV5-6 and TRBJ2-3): DAGVTQSPTHLIKTRGQQVTLRCSPKSGHDTVSWYQQALGQGPQFIFQYYEEEERQRGNFPDRFSGHQFPNYSSELNVNALLLGDSALYLCASSRRTGGSFSRTDTQYFGPGTRLTVL.

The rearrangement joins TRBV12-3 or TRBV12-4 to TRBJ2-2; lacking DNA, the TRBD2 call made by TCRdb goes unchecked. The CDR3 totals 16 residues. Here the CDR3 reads CASIGTSGTNTGELFF.

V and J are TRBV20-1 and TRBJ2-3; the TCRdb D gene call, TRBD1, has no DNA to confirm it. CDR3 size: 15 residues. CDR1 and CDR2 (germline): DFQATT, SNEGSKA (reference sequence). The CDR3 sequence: CSPSPWGTAVDTQYF.

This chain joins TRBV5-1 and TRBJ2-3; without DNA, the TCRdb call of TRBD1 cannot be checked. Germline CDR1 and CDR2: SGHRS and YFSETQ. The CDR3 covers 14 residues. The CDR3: CASSPIGNTDTQYF.

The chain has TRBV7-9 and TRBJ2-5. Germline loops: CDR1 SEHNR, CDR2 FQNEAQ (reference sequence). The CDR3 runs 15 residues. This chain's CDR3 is CASSLGADSKETQYF.

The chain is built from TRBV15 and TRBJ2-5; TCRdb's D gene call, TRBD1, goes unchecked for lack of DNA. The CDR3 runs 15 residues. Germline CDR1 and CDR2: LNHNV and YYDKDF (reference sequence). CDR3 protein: CATSRQTGGSETQYF.

CDR3 sequence reads: CASSYDSPLAGVPYEQYF. The chain carries TRBV6-5 and TRBJ2-7; TCRdb lists TRBD2, though no DNA is available to test this call. The CDR3 length is 18 residues. The germline CDR1 and CDR2 sequences are MNHEY and SVGAGI.

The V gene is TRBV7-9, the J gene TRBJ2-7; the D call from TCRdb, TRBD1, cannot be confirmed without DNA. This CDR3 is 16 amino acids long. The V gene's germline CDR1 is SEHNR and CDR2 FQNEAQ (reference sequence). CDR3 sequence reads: CASSLATSGASYEQYF. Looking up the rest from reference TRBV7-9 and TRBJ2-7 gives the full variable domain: DTGVSQNPRHKITKRGQNVTFRCDPISEHNRLYWYRQTLGQGPEFLTYFQNEAQLEKSRLLSDRFSAERPKGSFSTLEIQRTEQGDSAMYLCASSLATSGASYEQYFGPGTRLTVT.

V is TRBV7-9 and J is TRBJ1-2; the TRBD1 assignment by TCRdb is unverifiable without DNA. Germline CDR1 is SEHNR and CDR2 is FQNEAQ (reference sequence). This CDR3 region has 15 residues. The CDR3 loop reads CASSLGQEINYGYTF.

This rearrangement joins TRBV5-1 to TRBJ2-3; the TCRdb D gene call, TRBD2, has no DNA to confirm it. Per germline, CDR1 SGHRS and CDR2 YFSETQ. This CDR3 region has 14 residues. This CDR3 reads CASSSREIGDTQYF.

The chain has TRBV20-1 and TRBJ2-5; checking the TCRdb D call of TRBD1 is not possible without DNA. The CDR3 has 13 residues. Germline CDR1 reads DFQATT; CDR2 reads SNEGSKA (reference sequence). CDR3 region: CSVGTARRETQYF.

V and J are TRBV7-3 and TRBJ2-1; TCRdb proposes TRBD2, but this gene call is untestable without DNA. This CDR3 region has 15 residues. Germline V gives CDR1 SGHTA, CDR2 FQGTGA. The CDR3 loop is CASSSTSGVYNEQFF. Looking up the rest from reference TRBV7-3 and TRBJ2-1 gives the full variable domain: GAGVSQTPSNKVTEKGKYVELRCDPISGHTALYWYRQSLGQGPEFLIYFQGTGAADDSGLPNDRFFAVRPEGSVSTLKIQRTERGDSAVYLCASSSTSGVYNEQFFGPGTRLTVL.

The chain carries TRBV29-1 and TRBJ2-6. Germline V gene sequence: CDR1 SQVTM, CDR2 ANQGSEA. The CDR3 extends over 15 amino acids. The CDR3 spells CSVEIVSSGANVLTF. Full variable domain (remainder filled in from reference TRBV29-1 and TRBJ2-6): SAVISQKPSRDICQRGTSLTIQCQVDSQVTMMFWYRQQPGQSLTLIATANQGSEATYESGFVIDKFPISRPNLTFSTLTVSNMSPEDSSIYLCSVEIVSSGANVLTFGAGSRLTVL.

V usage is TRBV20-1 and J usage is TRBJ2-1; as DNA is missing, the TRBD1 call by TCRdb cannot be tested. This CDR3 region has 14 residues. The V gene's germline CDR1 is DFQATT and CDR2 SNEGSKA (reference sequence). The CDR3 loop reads CSAPKGRGWNEQFF.

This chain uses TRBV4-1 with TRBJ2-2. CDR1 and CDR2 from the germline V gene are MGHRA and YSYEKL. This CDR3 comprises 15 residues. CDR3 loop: CASSQESGFVGELFF.

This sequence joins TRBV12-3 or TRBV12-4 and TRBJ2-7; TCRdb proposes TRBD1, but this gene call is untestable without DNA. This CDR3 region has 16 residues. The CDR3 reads CASSRQGRQGAYEQYF.

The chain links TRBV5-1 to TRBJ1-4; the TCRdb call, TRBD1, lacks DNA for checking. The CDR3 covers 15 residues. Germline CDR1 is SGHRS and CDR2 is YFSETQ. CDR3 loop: CASSTGTVNNEKLFF.

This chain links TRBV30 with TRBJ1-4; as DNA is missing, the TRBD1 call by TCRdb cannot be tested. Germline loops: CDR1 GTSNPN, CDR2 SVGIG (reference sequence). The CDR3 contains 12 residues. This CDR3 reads CAYGQTNEKLFF.

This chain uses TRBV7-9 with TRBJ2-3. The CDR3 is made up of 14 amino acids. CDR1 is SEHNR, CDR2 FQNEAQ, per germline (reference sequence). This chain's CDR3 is CASTFPRNTDTQYF.

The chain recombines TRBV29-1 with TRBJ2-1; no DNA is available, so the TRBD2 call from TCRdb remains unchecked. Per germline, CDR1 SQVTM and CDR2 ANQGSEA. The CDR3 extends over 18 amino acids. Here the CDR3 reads CSVVAPALTSRAYNEQFF.

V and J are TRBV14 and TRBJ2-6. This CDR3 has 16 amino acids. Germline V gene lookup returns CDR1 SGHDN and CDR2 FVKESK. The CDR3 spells CASSPFGESGANVLTF.

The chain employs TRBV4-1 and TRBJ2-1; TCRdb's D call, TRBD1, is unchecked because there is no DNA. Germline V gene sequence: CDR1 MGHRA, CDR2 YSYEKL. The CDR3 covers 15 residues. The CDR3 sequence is CASSQWDISQGEQFF.

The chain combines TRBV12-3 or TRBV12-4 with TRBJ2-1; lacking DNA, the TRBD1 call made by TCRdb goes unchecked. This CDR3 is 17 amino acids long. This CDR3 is CASSLRRAALSYNEQFF.

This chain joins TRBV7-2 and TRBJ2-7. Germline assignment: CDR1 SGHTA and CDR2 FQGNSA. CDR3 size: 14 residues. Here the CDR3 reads CASSLRSSVYEQYF.

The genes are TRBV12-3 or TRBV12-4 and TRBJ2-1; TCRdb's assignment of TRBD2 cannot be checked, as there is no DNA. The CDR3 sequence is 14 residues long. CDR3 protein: CASSKGLAGVEQFF.

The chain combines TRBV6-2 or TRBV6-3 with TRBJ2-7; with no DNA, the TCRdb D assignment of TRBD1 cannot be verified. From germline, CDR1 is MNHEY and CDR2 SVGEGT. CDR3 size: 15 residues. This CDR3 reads CASNQAGTGRQEQYF.

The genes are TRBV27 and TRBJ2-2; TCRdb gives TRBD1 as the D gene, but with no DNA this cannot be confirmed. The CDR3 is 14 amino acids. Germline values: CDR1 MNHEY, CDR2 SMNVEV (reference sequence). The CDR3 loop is CASSPGFDTGELFF.